These T cell receptor beta chains were read from a single sample in a study of blood T cell repertoires in COVID-19. Here immunoSEQ multiplex PCR was the method, and the copy in TCRdb shows in-frame clones only, minus some. The sample has about 140,000 clones, around 73% seen once; the top ten hold about a tenth. The specimen was peripheral blood. The receptors derive from a man aged 55 to 69 who had recovered from COVID-19. Each CDR3 is given with its conserved first and last residue. The D gene is left open where the match is weak. Some rows have no size entry. The others give once, few or many, or a class for an expanded clone.

>13|TRBJ1-2|TRBV6-5|.|TRBD1
CASSRQGPRGYTF
TGTGCCAGCAGTCGACAGGGCCCTCGGGGCTACACCTTC
>14|TRBJ1-4|TRBV6-5|.|.
CASRRWREGEKLFF
TGTGCCAGCAGGCGGTGGAGAGAGGGTGAAAAACTGTTTTTT
>13|TRBJ1-1|TRBV5-1|.|TRBD1
CASRGDRNTEAFF
TGCGCCAGCAGGGGGGACAGGAACACTGAAGCTTTCTTT
>13|TRBJ1-3|TRBV30|.|.
CAWRTGSGNTIYF
TGTGCCTGGAGGACAGGATCTGGAAACACCATATATTTT
>14|TRBJ1-4|TRBV19|.|.
CASSTGATNEKLFF
TGTGCCAGTAGTACCGGAGCAACTAATGAAAAACTGTTTTTT
>14|TRBJ2-1|TRBV6-5|.|.
CASSSEGAYNEQFF
TGTGCCAGCAGTTCCGAGGGCGCCTACAATGAGCAGTTCTTC
>15|TRBJ1-6|TRBV5-1|.|.
CASSLAGGIDSPLHF
TGCGCCAGCAGCTTGGCCGGGGGGATTGATTCACCCCTCCACTTT
>13|TRBJ1-1|TRBV6-2/TRBV6-3|once|.
CASSYLGRGEAFF
TGTGCCAGCAGTTACCTTGGGCGGGGTGAAGCTTTCTTT
>14|TRBJ1-2|TRBV7-9|few|TRBD1
CASSGGQGFEGYTF
TGTGCCAGCAGCGGGGGACAGGGTTTCGAAGGCTACACCTTC
>15|TRBJ1-1|TRBV18|.|TRBD1
CASSYGQAANTEAFF
TGTGCCAGCTCCTACGGACAGGCGGCGAACACTGAAGCTTTCTTT
>16|TRBJ2-5|TRBV3-1/TRBV3-2|.|TRBD2
CASSQEGAGTLETQYF
TGTGCCAGCAGCCAAGAGGGAGCGGGAACTTTAGAGACCCAGTACTTC
>16|TRBJ2-7|TRBV3-1/TRBV3-2|.|.
CASSQEYSFPGYEQYF
TGTGCCAGCAGCCAAGAGTATAGCTTCCCTGGCTACGAGCAGTACTTC
>14|TRBJ1-3|TRBV5-4|.|.
CASSFQGNGNTIYF
TGTGCCAGCAGCTTCCAGGGTAACGGAAACACCATATATTTT
>16|TRBJ1-4|TRBV9|.|.
CASSSSDSPRGEKLFF
TGTGCCAGCAGCTCTTCGGACAGCCCTAGGGGTGAAAAACTGTTTTTT
>15|TRBJ1-5|TRBV7-2|few|.
CASSLMTGTFQTQHF
TGTGCCAGCAGCTTGATGACAGGTACTTTTCAGACCCAGCATTTT
>16|TRBJ2-3|TRBV19|.|TRBD2
CASSTIAGGLTDTQYF
TGTGCCAGTAGTACGATAGCGGGGGGCTTAACAGATACGCAGTATTTT
>16|TRBJ2-2|TRBV2|.|TRBD2
CASSEGLAGNTGELFF
TGTGCCAGCAGTGAAGGTCTAGCGGGGAACACCGGGGAGCTGTTTTTT
>16|TRBJ1-1|TRBV15|.|.
CATSRDVGSRNTEAFF
TGTGCCACCAGCAGAGATGTGGGGAGTCGGAACACTGAAGCTTTCTTT